A selection of T cell receptor beta chains follows, all from one sample in a study of human T cells and chemical hapten exposure. Each CDR3 protein is one row after TCRdb ran MiXCR on the RACE reads. The data contain some 42,000 distinct CDR3 sequences, 9.5% to 10% of them seen just once; the ten biggest clones take up 13% to 15%. The sequenced sample was whole blood, obtained in connection with sensitization to the hapten diphenylcyclopropenone (DPC). Receptors were obtained from a woman aged 25 to 45 with alopecia areata. Some clones in this sample may be carry-over from other donors' samples. CDR3s include the opening cysteine and the closing phenylalanine or tryptophan. The D gene is left open where the match is weak. Clone size is not always given. Where it is, it says once, few, many or a class for expanded clones.

size | D | J | V | DNA | CDR3
few | NA | TRBJ2-1 | TRBV2 | TGTGCCAGCAGTGTAGAGGGAGACAATGAGCAGTTCTTC | CASSVEGDNEQFF
few | NA | TRBJ1-4 | TRBV21-1 | TGTGCCAGCAGCAAAGCTCCAGGGTCTAATGAAAAACTGTTTTTT | CASSKAPGSNEKLFF
many | TRBD1 | TRBJ2-7 | TRBV29-1 | TGCAGCGTAGGACAGGGTAAAGTGACTTACGAGCAGTACTTC | CSVGQGKVTYEQYF
many | NA | TRBJ1-6 | TRBV12-3/TRBV12-4 | TGTGCCAGCAGCCGGGGGGTATCCTCACCCCTCCACTTT | CASSRGVSSPLHF
NA | NA | TRBJ1-6 | TRBV6-2/TRBV6-3 | TGTGCCAGCCAGGGGTTTAATTCACCCCTCCACTTT | CASQGFNSPLHF
few | NA | TRBJ2-2 | TRBV6-2/TRBV6-3 | TGTGCCAGCAGTTCCCCGGCGGAGCCCGCGAACACCGGGGAGCTGTTTTTT | CASSSPAEPANTGELFF
NA | NA | TRBJ1-3 | TRBV20-1 | TGCAGTGCCGGGCCGGAGAGCTCTGGAAACACCATATATTTT | CSAGPESSGNTIYF
NA | TRBD2 | TRBJ2-3 | TRBV4-1 | TGCGCCAGCAGCCAAGGGATAGCGGGGGGCCAGAGCACAAATACGCAGTATTTT | CASSQGIAGGQSTNTQYF
NA | TRBD2 | TRBJ2-1 | TRBV7-3 | TGTGCCAGCAGCTCTCTAGCGGGGGGGCGAAATGAGCAGTTCTTC | CASSSLAGGRNEQFF
few | NA | TRBJ1-1 | TRBV4-1 | TGCGCCAGCAGCCAAGGCCCGGGGCAACAAGCTTTCTTT | CASSQGPGQQAFF
medium-sized | TRBD2 | TRBJ2-7 | TRBV20-1 | TGCAGTGCTAGAGATACTAGCGGGCTAACCTACGAGCAGTACTTC | CSARDTSGLTYEQYF
many | NA | TRBJ2-7 | TRBV6-2/TRBV6-3 | TGTGCCAGCAGTTACCACAGTCACGAGCAGTACTTC | CASSYHSHEQYF
NA | NA | TRBJ2-5 | TRBV29-1 | TGCAGCCTCATAGCAGGGGAGGGAGAGACCCAGTACTTC | CSLIAGEGETQYF
NA | TRBD1 | TRBJ2-5 | TRBV29-1 | TGCAGCGTTGTTACAGGGGAAATGAACAGAGAGACCCAGTACTTC | CSVVTGEMNRETQYF
many | NA | TRBJ1-1 | TRBV4-1 | TGCGCCAGCAGCCAAGTCGAGGGGAGTTGGGACACTGAAGCTTTCTTT | CASSQVEGSWDTEAFF
many | NA | TRBJ2-7 | TRBV14 | TGTGCCAGCAGCCAAGGACTCCTACGGGAGCAGTACTTC | CASSQGLLREQYF
few | NA | TRBJ1-6 | TRBV3-1 | TGTGCCAGCAGCCCCGCCCCGGGGTCCTATAATTCACCCCTCCACTTT | CASSPAPGSYNSPLHF
many | NA | TRBJ2-5 | TRBV5-1 | TGCGCCAGCAGCTTGGGAGGGTCGGGCGAGACCCAGTACTTC | CASSLGGSGETQYF
many | TRBD2 | TRBJ2-5 | TRBV5-1 | TGCGCCAGCAGCTTGCAAAGCGGGGGGCTACAAGAGACCCAGTACTTC | CASSLQSGGLQETQYF
NA | NA | TRBJ2-1 | TRBV5-8 | TGTGCCAGCAGCTTGGATTCCCATGAGCAGTTCTTC | CASSLDSHEQFF
NA | TRBD1 | TRBJ1-1 | TRBV20-1 | TGCAGTGCTTATCTCGTTGGACAGGGTGATACTGAAGCTTTCTTT | CSAYLVGQGDTEAFF
NA | TRBD1 | TRBJ1-6 | TRBV6-1 | TGTGCCAGCAGCACGAGGGGGACAGGGAAGAATTCACCCCTCCACTTT | CASSTRGTGKNSPLHF
NA | TRBD1 | TRBJ2-2 | TRBV7-2 | TGTGCCAGTACCCGGGACAGGGGGCGTAGCGGGGAGCTGTTTTTT | CASTRDRGRSGELFF
few | NA | TRBJ1-2 | TRBV4-3 | TGCGCCAGCAGCCAAGATATCTTTGAGGGAGAGGATGGCTACACCTTC | CASSQDIFEGEDGYTF
few | TRBD1 | TRBJ2-7 | TRBV11-1 | TGTGCCAGCAGCTTTCCCGGACAGGGCGAGCAGTACTTC | CASSFPGQGEQYF
NA | TRBD1 | TRBJ1-1 | TRBV20-1 | TGCAGTGCTAGAAATTCCGGGACAGGTGAAGCTTTCTTT | CSARNSGTGEAFF
NA | TRBD2 | TRBJ2-5 | TRBV20-1 | TGCAGTGCTACTTTATCGCGGGGGGTGTTTCGGAAGACCCAGTACTTC | CSATLSRGVFRKTQYF
many | TRBD1 | TRBJ2-3 | TRBV18 | TGTGCCAGCTCACCTCCGGGACAGGGCCGCACAGATACGCAGTATTTT | CASSPPGQGRTDTQYF
NA | NA | TRBJ2-7 | TRBV7-2 | TGTGCCAGCAGCTTAGCTAGGTTAACCTACGAGCAGTACTTC | CASSLARLTYEQYF
many | NA | TRBJ1-1 | TRBV2 | TGTGCCAGCAGGGAATACAGGGCTGGGAACACTGAAGCTTTCTTT | CASREYRAGNTEAFF
many | TRBD2 | TRBJ2-3 | TRBV7-8 | TGTGCCAGCAGCTCCCCGGCTAGCGGGGGTTCAGATACGCAGTATTTT | CASSSPASGGSDTQYF
few | TRBD1 | TRBJ1-6 | TRBV15 | TGTGCCACCAGCAAAAGACAGGGGGAAAATTCACCCCTCCACTTT | CATSKRQGENSPLHF
few | NA | TRBJ1-4 | TRBV14 | TGTGCCAGCAGCCAAAGCCAGGAATTAAATGAAAAACTGTTTTTT | CASSQSQELNEKLFF
few | TRBD1 | TRBJ2-1 | TRBV4-2 | TGTGCCAGCAGCCAGGGACAGGGGAACTATGAGCAGTTCTTC | CASSQGQGNYEQFF
many | NA | TRBJ1-4 | TRBV7-9 | TGTGCCAGCAGCTTAGGCCAGTATAATGAAAAACTGTTTTTT | CASSLGQYNEKLFF
many | NA | TRBJ2-5 | TRBV12-3/TRBV12-4 | TGTGCCAGCAGTTTAAGCAGAGAGACCCAGTACTTC | CASSLSRETQYF
NA | NA | TRBJ2-7 | TRBV20-1 | TGCAGTGCTATCAGAACTAAGAGCTCCTACGAGCAGTACTTC | CSAIRTKSSYEQYF
few | NA | TRBJ2-5 | TRBV29-1 | TGCAGCCTTCGGGACTCCGGTGTCGAGACCCAGTACTTC | CSLRDSGVETQYF
NA | NA | TRBJ2-7 | TRBV5-6 | TGTGCCAGCAGCTTAATCACTCCCGAGCAGTACTTC | CASSLITPEQYF
many | TRBD1 | TRBJ2-7 | TRBV7-8 | TGTGCCAGCAGCGCCCAGACAGGGGGTGGAGAGCAGTACTTC | CASSAQTGGGEQYF
NA | NA | TRBJ2-1 | TRBV3-1 | TGTGCCAGCAGCTTTCAGGGCGGTGAGCAGTTCTTC | CASSFQGGEQFF
many | NA | TRBJ2-3 | TRBV28 | TGTGCCAGCAGTTTGGGGGCCGGCGACACAGATACGCAGTATTTT | CASSLGAGDTDTQYF
NA | NA | TRBJ1-1 | TRBV9 | TGTGCCAGCAGCCCGTCCGGGGAAGTGAACACTGAAGCTTTCTTT | CASSPSGEVNTEAFF
few | TRBD2 | TRBJ2-7 | TRBV19 | TGTGCCAGTACTCCGGGACTAGCGTTCTACGAGCAGTACTTC | CASTPGLAFYEQYF
many | TRBD2 | TRBJ2-3 | TRBV10-2 | TGCGCCAGCAGCGTAGCGGGGGGACTTAGCACGACAGATACGCAGTATTTT | CASSVAGGLSTTDTQYF
few | NA | TRBJ2-3 | TRBV28 | TGTGCCAGCAGATCAGCAAGCACAGATACGCAGTATTTT | CASRSASTDTQYF
few | TRBD2 | TRBJ2-1 | TRBV7-9 | TGTGCCAGCAGCCCAGTATGGCGGGGGGATTACAATGAGCAGTTCTTC | CASSPVWRGDYNEQFF